The 30 T cell receptor beta chains presented below share a single source sample, sequenced in a study of PD-L1 blockade in urothelial cancer. This table comes from immunoSEQ multiplex PCR, and its TCRdb copy is limited to in-frame clones, with some not included. The table lists 85,000 to 90,000 clones, 90% of them singletons. Sequenced here: PBMCs, sampled around atezolizumab (anti-PD-L1) treatment. The source is a man aged 60-69 years with urothelial cancer.

V usage is TRBV6-5 and J usage is TRBJ2-7; D might be TRBD1 (7 bases). The germline CDR1 and CDR2 sequences are MNHEY and SVGAGI. This CDR3 comprises 15 residues. The V and J ends lost 6 bases and 0 bases respectively, with 15 bases between them. CDR3 coding DNA: TGTGCCAGCAGAACGGAGGGGGCTAGCTCCTACGAGCAGTACTTC. This sequence encodes CASRTEGASSYEQYF.

The chain joins TRBV6-6 to TRBJ2-1, with 11 bases aligning to TRBD2. After removal of 5 bases from V and 3 bases from J, the junction contained 3 bases not matched to a gene. Looked up from germline, CDR1 is MNHNY and CDR2 is SVGAGI (reference sequence). There are 15 residues in the CDR3. The CDR3 loop is CASSPGLAVYNEQFF. CDR3 in DNA: TGTGCCAGCAGTCCGGGACTAGCGGTCTACAATGAGCAGTTCTTC.

This clone was observed a few times. The genes are TRBV9 and TRBJ1-5; D might be TRBD1 (5 bases). Trimming removed 7 bases from V and 5 bases from J, with 10 bases in between. Germline-derived CDR1 and CDR2 are SGDLS and YYNGEE. The CDR3 spans 12 residues. CDR3 coding DNA: TGTGCCAGCGGGGCTTCCGATCAGCCCCAGCATTTT. This codes for CASGASDQPQHF.

V is TRBV10-3 and J is TRBJ2-7; D possibly corresponds to TRBD2 (6 bases). The germline CDR1 and CDR2 sequences are ENHRY and SYGVKD. V dropped 7 bases and J dropped 7 bases, with 14 bases sitting between them. This CDR3 has 12 amino acids. CDR3 sequence (DNA): TGTGCCATCAAGGGGCTTGGAGGGGAGCAGTACTTC. Amino acid sequence: CAIKGLGGEQYF.

The chain links TRBV5-6 to TRBJ2-5; TRBD1 might be the D (7 bases). CDR1 and CDR2 (germline): SGHDT, YYEEEE. Trimming shortened V by 7 bases and J by 5 bases, and 18 bases separated the two germline ends. The CDR3 spans 14 residues. CDR3 DNA: TGTGCCAGCGGAAAACAGGGGAGGTCGGAGACCCAGTACTTC. This translates into CASGKQGRSETQYF.

The chain combines TRBV19 with TRBJ2-2; 7 nucleotides align to TRBD2. The CDR3 loop spans 17 amino acids. With V trimmed by 3 bases and J by 4 bases, 11 bases remained unmatched. CDR1 and CDR2 from the germline V gene are LNHDA and SQIVND (reference sequence). The CDR3 loop is CASSIRAGDGRTGELFF. The CDR3 DNA reads as TGTGCCAGTAGTATCAGGGCGGGAGACGGTCGCACCGGGGAGCTGTTTTTT.

The chain links TRBV5-1 to TRBJ2-2; D is unclear. With 0 bases removed from V and 6 bases from J, the gap between germline ends came to 9 bases. Germline CDR1 is SGHRS and CDR2 is YFSETQ. This CDR3 is 14 amino acids long. The CDR3 DNA is TGCGCCAGCAGCTTGGATTTTACGGCCGGGGAGCTGTTTTTT. It specifies CASSLDFTAGELFF.

V usage is TRBV5-4 and J usage is TRBJ1-1; 7 bases map to TRBD1. Per the germline V gene, CDR1 is SGHNT and CDR2 is YYREEE (reference sequence). The trim removed 5 bases at V and 2 bases at J, leaving 3 bases unmatched. The CDR3 covers 13 residues. The CDR3 DNA follows: TGTGCCAGCAGTCACAGGGGAAACACTGAAGCTTTCTTT. Protein sequence: CASSHRGNTEAFF.

This rearrangement joins TRBV7-9 to TRBJ2-5; 9 nucleotides agree with TRBD2. V gave up 5 bases and J gave up 1 base; unmatched junction bases: 8. Germline V gene data show CDR1 as SEHNR and CDR2 as FQNEAQ (reference sequence). The CDR3 is 16 amino acids. The CDR3 loop is CASSREAGGPQETQYF. The CDR3 nucleotides read TGTGCCAGCAGCAGAGAGGCGGGGGGGCCCCAAGAGACCCAGTACTTC.

The rearrangement links TRBV7-2 to TRBJ1-2, with D perhaps matching TRBD1 (5 bases). The CDR3 consists of 16 residues. Germline CDR1 and CDR2: SGHTA and FQGNSA. Deletions cut 7 bases from V and 7 bases from J, with 25 bases between. In DNA, the CDR3 is TGTGCCAGCACCAAACGAAAAAAATCGGGGGGGTCTGGCTACACCTTC. As protein: CASTKRKKSGGSGYTF.

V gene TRBV5-1 combines with J gene TRBJ2-1, with D possibly being TRBD1 (7 bases). Trimming removed 3 bases from V and 8 bases from J, with 12 bases in between. The CDR3 contains 13 residues. Germline V gene lookup returns CDR1 SGHRS and CDR2 YFSETQ. CDR3 in DNA: TGCGCCAGCAGCTGGAGGGGGCAGGATGAGCAGTTCTTC. It specifies CASSWRGQDEQFF.

CDR3 sequence: CASSQAVENEQFF. CDR3 in DNA: TGCGCCAGCAGCCAGGCGGTAGAAAATGAGCAGTTCTTC. This chain joins TRBV4-3 and TRBJ2-1; D is unclear. V dropped 3 bases and J dropped 7 bases, with 10 bases sitting between them. Germline CDR1 and CDR2: LGHNA and YSLEER. The CDR3 loop spans 13 amino acids.

The rearrangement links TRBV2 to TRBJ2-7; the D gene is possibly TRBD1 (6 bases). Per germline, CDR1 SNHLY and CDR2 FYNNEI. The CDR3 is 14 residues long. Trimming stripped 4 bases from V and 0 bases from J, with 10 bases between. CDR3 sequence: CASSVGTSSYEQYF. The CDR3 nucleotides read TGTGCCAGCAGTGTGGGGACAAGCTCCTACGAGCAGTACTTC.

The chain couples TRBV5-6 to TRBJ1-2; 7 bases fit TRBD1. The V gene end was trimmed by 2 bases and the J gene end by 8 bases; junction bases not matched to a gene: 9. Germline V lookup: CDR1 SGHDT, CDR2 YYEEEE. The CDR3 length is 14 residues. CDR3 region: CASSFFWQGGGYTF. The CDR3 region has the DNA TGTGCCAGCAGCTTTTTTTGGCAGGGGGGCGGCTACACCTTC.

The chain employs TRBV2 and TRBJ2-1, with D possibly TRBD2 on 6 matching bases. Germline lookup yields CDR1 SNHLY and CDR2 FYNNEI. The CDR3 spans 15 residues. Trimming shortened V by 1 base and J by 10 bases, and 17 bases separated the two germline ends. The CDR3 loop is CASSEELAGGNEQFF. As DNA, the CDR3 is TGTGCCAGCAGTGAAGAACTAGCAGGTGGAAACGAGCAGTTCTTC.

CDR3 sequence (DNA): TGTGCCAGCAGCGCAAGGCCACCGACAGGGTCCGACGAGCAGTACTTC. It specifies CASSARPPTGSDEQYF. V is TRBV21-1 and J is TRBJ2-7; TRBD1, the table's D call, was not compared with the DNA. TRBV21-1 is flagged as a pseudogene. The CDR3 runs to 16 residues.

This clone is a singleton in its sample. V gene TRBV7-2 combines with J gene TRBJ1-3, with 10 bases lining up with TRBD1. After removal of 5 bases from V and 8 bases from J, the junction contained 3 bases not matched to a gene. The CDR3 covers 13 residues. Germline CDR1 reads SGHTA; CDR2 reads FQGNSA. The CDR3 region is CASSPGQGDTIYF. For the CDR3, the DNA is TGTGCCAGCAGCCCTGGACAGGGGGACACCATATATTTT.

The gene calls are TRBV9 and TRBJ2-1, with 13 bases lining up with TRBD2. The ends lost 3 bases at V and 0 bases at J; junction bases unmatched: 6. The CDR3 contains 18 residues. The germline V gene has CDR1 SGDLS and CDR2 YYNGEE. Here the CDR3 reads CASSGGTSGVSSYNEQFF. As DNA, the CDR3 is TGTGCCAGCAGCGGCGGGACTAGCGGGGTGAGCTCCTACAATGAGCAGTTCTTC. Variable domain in full (rest from reference TRBV9 and TRBJ2-1): DSGVTQTPKHLITATGQRVTLRCSPRSGDLSVYWYQQSLDQGLQFLIQYYNGEERAKGNILERFSAQQFPDLHSELNLSSLELGDSALYFCASSGGTSGVSSYNEQFFGPGTRLTVL.

The chain recombines TRBV5-1 with TRBJ2-1, with TRBD2 matching over 13 bases. Trimming at V came to 3 bases and at J to 7 bases, leaving 4 bases not matched to a gene. Germline CDR1 is SGHRS and CDR2 is YFSETQ. The CDR3 spans 15 residues. DNA of the CDR3: TGCGCCAGCAGCTGGACTAGCGGGAGACGGAATGAGCAGTTCTTC. Its translation is CASSWTSGRRNEQFF.

The V gene is TRBV27, the J gene TRBJ2-7; 14 nucleotides match TRBD2. The CDR3 is 20 amino acids. Trimming at V came to 3 bases and at J to 3 bases, leaving 16 bases not matched to a gene. Germline CDR1 MNHEY, CDR2 SMNVEV (reference sequence). The CDR3 sequence is CASSFSQTMGLAGEFYEQYF. The CDR3 nucleotides read TGTGCCAGCAGTTTCTCGCAGACGATGGGACTAGCGGGAGAGTTCTACGAGCAGTACTTC.

The rearrangement joins TRBV10-1 to TRBJ2-1, with a tentative D call TRBD1 (6 bases). The CDR3 consists of 14 residues. Per the germline V gene, CDR1 is WNHNN and CDR2 is SYGVQD (reference sequence). V lost 0 bases and J 4 bases, leaving 7 bases between the germline ends. The CDR3 protein is CASSESTGYNEQFF. The CDR3 DNA sequence: TGCGCCAGCAGTGAGTCTACAGGGTACAATGAGCAGTTCTTC.

The genes are TRBV6-1 and TRBJ1-2; D gene unclear. CDR1 MNHNS and CDR2 SASEGT come from the germline V gene. The CDR3 spans 13 residues. V shed 2 bases and J shed 4 bases, with 8 bases lying between them. The CDR3 protein is CASSENNSYGYTF. CDR3 nucleotides: TGTGCCAGCAGTGAAAATAACAGCTATGGCTACACCTTC.

The chain is built from TRBV11-3 and TRBJ2-7; D might be TRBD2 (6 bases). The germline V gene has CDR1 SGHNT and CDR2 YENEEA. The V gene lost 5 bases and the J gene lost 4 bases, with 12 bases spanning the gap. This CDR3 has 13 amino acids. The CDR3 loop is CASSPRGAYEQYF. In nucleotides, the CDR3 is TGTGCCAGCAGCCCGCGGGGCGCGTACGAGCAGTACTTC.

This rearrangement joins TRBV5-8 to TRBJ2-5, with D perhaps TRBD2 (5 bases). Trimming cost V 2 bases and J 5 bases, with 10 bases left between them. Germline values: CDR1 SGHTS, CDR2 YDEGEE. CDR3 length: 13 residues. The CDR3 reads CASSLLSGETQYF. The CDR3 coding sequence is TGTGCCAGCAGCTTACTTTCGGGGGAGACCCAGTACTTC.

This rearrangement joins TRBV6-1 to TRBJ2-1; tentative D call: TRBD1 (5 bases). This CDR3 contains 14 residues. V was pared by 1 base and J by 10 bases, with 14 bases between. The germline V gene encodes CDR1 MNHNS and CDR2 SASEGT. In DNA, the CDR3 is TGTGCCAGCAGTGAAGTGGGGCCCGCCGGGGAGCAGTTCTTC. As protein: CASSEVGPAGEQFF.

Here the CDR3 reads CSAVETRKNTEAFF. The DNA for the CDR3 is TGCAGCGCTGTTGAGACACGAAAAAACACTGAAGCTTTCTTT. V and J are TRBV29-1 and TRBJ1-1; D is unclear. CDR3 length: 14 residues. V gave up 7 bases and J gave up 2 bases, with 17 bases separating them. The germline V gene encodes CDR1 SQVTM and CDR2 ANQGSEA.

The J gene is TRBJ2-3, the V gene TRBV5-1, with D possibly matching TRBD2 (5 bases). The germline V gene encodes CDR1 SGHRS and CDR2 YFSETQ. V lost 6 bases and J lost 6, with 11 bases in between. The CDR3 has 12 residues. CDR3 sequence reads: CASTSEGDTQYF. For the CDR3, the DNA is TGCGCCAGCACCTCCGAGGGCGATACGCAGTATTTT.

CDR3 loop: CARSKGGGWDTQYF. The DNA of the CDR3 is TGTGCCAGAAGCAAGGGGGGGGGTTGGGATACGCAGTATTTT. The chain links TRBV5-3 to TRBJ2-3, with D possibly being TRBD2 (7 bases). TRBV5-3 counts as an open reading frame of uncertain function. V lost 4 bases to trimming and J lost 6 bases, with 15 bases between them. The CDR3 length is 14 residues.

The V call is TRBV5-6, the J call TRBJ1-5; D not resolved. In germline, CDR1 is SGHDT, CDR2 YYEEEE. V was pared by 4 bases and J by 4 bases, with 18 bases between. The length of the CDR3 is 16 residues. CDR3 protein: CASSPWTGFWNQPQHF. The CDR3 DNA reads TGTGCCAGCAGCCCGTGGACGGGGTTCTGGAATCAGCCCCAGCATTTT.

This chain connects TRBV9 to TRBJ2-5, with 7 nucleotides matching TRBD1. V shed 0 bases and J 7 bases; nucleotides not matched to a gene: 12. Germline-derived CDR1 and CDR2 are SGDLS and YYNGEE. CDR3 length equals 16 residues. CDR3 DNA sequence: TGTGCCAGCAGCGTAGGGGGCATCACAGGGGAAGGGACCCAGTACTTC. Translated, it gives CASSVGGITGEGTQYF.